Many counts were recorded for the clone carrying this T cell receptor (beta chain). Antigen specificity is unknown. Germline CDR1 and CDR2: ENHRY and SYGVKD. CDR3 length equals 14 residues. With V trimmed by 6 bases and J by 9 bases, 6 bases remained unmatched. This sample was taken from a study of T cell repertoires in cytomegalovirus infection. Study-wide context: Peptides in the study included HLA-C-restricted and HLA-B-restricted CMV epitopes. Indications came from public TCR beta signatures; they pointed to CMV infection and to a matching HLA type. Study-level results: It was HLA-C-restricted CMV-specific TCR beta clonotypes that dominated the response ex vivo. CMV carriers having the relevant HLA were flagged by cumulative public TCR beta family frequency.

Each CDR3 protein gets one entry after TCRdb re-called the reads with MiXCR. The top ten hold about an eighth of the sample, which has approximately 310,000 distinct CDR3 sequences, roughly 25% seen once. This chain uses TRBV10-3 with TRBJ2-1, with 12 bases lining up with TRBD2. This sequence originates from a human donor in good health (CMV status not recorded). Some clones in this sample may be carry-over from other donors' samples. The specimen comprised cultured PBMCs, sampled from culture after CMV antigen stimulation. The CDR3: CAIRPGLAGREQFF. CDR3 nucleotide sequence: TGTGCCATCAGGCCGGGACTAGCGGGTCGTGAGCAGTTCTTC.